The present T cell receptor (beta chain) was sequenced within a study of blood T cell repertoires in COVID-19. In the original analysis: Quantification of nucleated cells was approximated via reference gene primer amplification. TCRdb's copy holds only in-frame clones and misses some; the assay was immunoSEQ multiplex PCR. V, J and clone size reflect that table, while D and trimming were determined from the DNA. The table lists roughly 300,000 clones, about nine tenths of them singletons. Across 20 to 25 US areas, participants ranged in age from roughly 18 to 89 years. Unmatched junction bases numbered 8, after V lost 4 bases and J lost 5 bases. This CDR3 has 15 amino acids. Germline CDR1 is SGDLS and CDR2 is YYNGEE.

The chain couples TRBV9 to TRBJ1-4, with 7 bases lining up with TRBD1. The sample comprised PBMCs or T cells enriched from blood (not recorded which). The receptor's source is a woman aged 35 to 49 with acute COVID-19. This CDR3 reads CASSKTGQLNEKLFF. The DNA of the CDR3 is TGTGCCAGCAGCAAAACGGGACAGCTAAATGAAAAACTGTTTTTT. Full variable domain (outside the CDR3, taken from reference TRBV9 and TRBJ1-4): DSGVTQTPKHLITATGQRVTLRCSPRSGDLSVYWYQQSLDQGLQFLIQYYNGEERAKGNILERFSAQQFPDLHSELNLSSLELGDSALYFCASSKTGQLNEKLFFGSGTQLSVL.